This TCR beta chain emerged from a study of blood T cell repertoires in COVID-19. Study-wide context: Researchers got acute and convalescent COVID-19 samples from the United States, Italy and Spain. From T cells, B-cell-depleted T cells, or PBMCs came the material, which was cDNA or gDNA.

The CDR3 totals 14 residues. Germline V CDR1 and CDR2: SEHNR, FQNEAQ (reference sequence). V was shortened by 1 base and J by 7 bases, with 14 bases between the two germline ends. Original handling: How many nucleated cells were present was estimated from reference gene primer amplification. TCRdb's table, derived via immunoSEQ multiplex PCR, lists solely in-frame clones and lacks some. V and J calls plus clone size are reproduced from that table; the DNA served to infer D and trimming. The table has 70,000 or so clones, over 60% seen once; the top ten hold around 25%. V is TRBV7-9 and J is TRBJ2-7; D is uncertain. The source of this sequence is a human donor in a cohort sampled during active COVID-19. Sequencing was performed on peripheral blood. CDR3 loop: CASSLDAWADEQYF. In DNA, the CDR3 is TGTGCCAGCAGCTTAGATGCGTGGGCAGATGAGCAGTACTTC.